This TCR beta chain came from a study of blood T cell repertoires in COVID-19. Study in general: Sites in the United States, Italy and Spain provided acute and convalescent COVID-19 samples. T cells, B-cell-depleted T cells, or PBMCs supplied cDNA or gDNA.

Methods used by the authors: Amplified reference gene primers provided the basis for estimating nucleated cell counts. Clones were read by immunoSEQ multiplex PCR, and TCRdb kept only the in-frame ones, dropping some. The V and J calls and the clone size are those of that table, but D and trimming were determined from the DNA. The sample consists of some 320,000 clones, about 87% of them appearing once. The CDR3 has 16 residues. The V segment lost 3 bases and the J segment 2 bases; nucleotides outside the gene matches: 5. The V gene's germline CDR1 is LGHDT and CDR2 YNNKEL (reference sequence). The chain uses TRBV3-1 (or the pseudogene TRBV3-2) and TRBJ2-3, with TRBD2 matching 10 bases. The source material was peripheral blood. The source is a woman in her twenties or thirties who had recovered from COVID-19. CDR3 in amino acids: CASSHLAGGSTDTQYF. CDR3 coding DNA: TGTGCCAGCAGCCATTTAGCGGGGGGCTCCACAGATACGCAGTATTTT.